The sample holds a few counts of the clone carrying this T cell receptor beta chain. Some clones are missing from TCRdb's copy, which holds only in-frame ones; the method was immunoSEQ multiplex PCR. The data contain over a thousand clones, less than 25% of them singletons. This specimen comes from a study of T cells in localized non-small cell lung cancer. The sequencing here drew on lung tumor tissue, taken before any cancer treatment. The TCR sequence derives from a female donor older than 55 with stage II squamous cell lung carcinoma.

Written as DNA, the CDR3 is TGCGCCAGCAGCCAAGTGGGGGGACGCCTATCCTACGAGCAGTACTTC. This sequence encodes CASSQVGGRLSYEQYF. This chain connects TRBV4-1 to TRBJ2-7; possibly TRBD2 for D (6 bases). V was clipped by 1 base and J by 1 base, with 14 bases between them. This CDR3 has 16 residues. CDR1 and CDR2 from the germline V gene are MGHRA and YSYEKL.